This is a list of T cell receptor beta chains from one sample in a study of cytomegalovirus exposure and HLA in healthy donors. TCRdb's copy holds only in-frame clones and misses some; the assay was immunoSEQ multiplex PCR. Here the sample spans roughly 200,000 clones, 77% being singletons. Specimen: PBMCs. Receptors originate from a woman aged 55-70 years in good health and CMV-seropositive. Both conserved end residues are part of each CDR3. Fields, in order: CDR3 DNA, CDR3 protein, clone size, V gene, J gene, D gene. The D gene is left open where the match is weak. Expanded clones are given a class, and other clones once, few, many or no size at all.

TGTGCCAGCAGCTTGAATCTGGAGGGACAGGGATCCGGCTACACCTTC,CASSLNLEGQGSGYTF,-,TRBV5-4,TRBJ1-2,TRBD1
TGTGCCAGCAGCTTCGGTTCACTCTATGGCTACACCTTC,CASSFGSLYGYTF,-,TRBV7-2,TRBJ1-2,-
TGTGCCAGCACGATAGCGGGAGGATCAGATACGCAGTATTTT,CASTIAGGSDTQYF,-,TRBV7-2,TRBJ2-3,TRBD2
TGTGCCAGCAGTTACACAGTCTACGGCGAGCAGTACTTC,CASSYTVYGEQYF,-,TRBV6-6,TRBJ2-7,-
TGCGCCAGCAGCGGGACTATGGGCACTGAAGCTTTCTTT,CASSGTMGTEAFF,-,TRBV4-3,TRBJ1-1,-
TGTGCCAGTAGAAAACAGGGTATTAATGAAAAACTGTTTTTT,CASRKQGINEKLFF,few,TRBV19,TRBJ1-4,-
TGTGCCATCAGTGAGTTGGACGGGGGTGGGAATGAGCAGTTCTTC,CAISELDGGGNEQFF,-,TRBV10-3,TRBJ2-1,-
TGTGCCAGTAGTATAGACAGGGACTATGGCTACACCTTC,CASSIDRDYGYTF,few,TRBV19,TRBJ1-2,-
TGTGCCAGCAGTTGGGGGACTAGCGGGAGCTACGAGCAGTACTTC,CASSWGTSGSYEQYF,-,TRBV28,TRBJ2-7,TRBD2
TGTGCCAGCAGCAACAGACTAGCGGACGAGCAGTTCTTC,CASSNRLADEQFF,-,TRBV9,TRBJ2-1,TRBD2
TGTGCCAGCAGCTTAGGGCGCCGCGGCGCCGGGGAGCTGTTTTTT,CASSLGRRGAGELFF,-,TRBV13,TRBJ2-2,-
TGTGCCAGCAGTACTCCCCTCCAGGGTAGCAATCAGCCCCAGCATTTT,CASSTPLQGSNQPQHF,-,TRBV28,TRBJ1-5,-
TGCGCCAGCAGCCCGGGATTTAACCAAGAGACCCAGTACTTC,CASSPGFNQETQYF,-,TRBV5-1,TRBJ2-5,-
TGTGCCAGCAGCTTGGAGGGCAGGGGTGTTGAAAAACTGTTTTTT,CASSLEGRGVEKLFF,once,TRBV5-6,TRBJ1-4,-
TGTGCCAGCAGCTTAAAAGACAGCTTATATTTT,CASSLKDSLYF,-,TRBV7-2,TRBJ1-3,-
TGTGCCAGTAGTTCCAGCAGACAGGTCAATCAGCCCCAGCATTTT,CASSSSRQVNQPQHF,few,TRBV19,TRBJ1-5,-
TGTGCTAGCAGCCAGGACAGGGATAAGGAGACCCAGTACTTC,CASSQDRDKETQYF,-,TRBV7-7,TRBJ2-5,TRBD1
TGTGCCAGCAGCCGTGGACAGGGTGAAAAACTGTTTTTT,CASSRGQGEKLFF,-,TRBV7-3,TRBJ1-4,TRBD1
TGCAGCGTTGAGGTCGGGACTAGCGCCCTTACCGGGGAGCTGTTTTTT,CSVEVGTSALTGELFF,-,TRBV29-1,TRBJ2-2,TRBD2
TGTGCCAGCAGCTTAGTTCTCGACAACGAGCAGTACTTC,CASSLVLDNEQYF,-,TRBV7-6,TRBJ2-7,-
TGTGCCAGCAGCGCATGGGACAGATTAGCTAACTATGGCTACACCTTC,CASSAWDRLANYGYTF,large,TRBV7-8,TRBJ1-2,TRBD1
TGTGCCAGCAGCCAAGGCAGGGCTGGAAACACCACATATTTT,CASSQGRAGNTTYF,-,TRBV4-2,TRBJ1-3,-
TGTGCCAGCACCCCGGACAGCCCCTCTTCTGTCGGGCAGTACTTC,CASTPDSPSSVGQYF,-,TRBV6-5,TRBJ2-7,-
TGTGCCAGCAGCCGGCTAGCGGGGGTTCCGAGGGAGACCCAGTACTTC,CASSRLAGVPRETQYF,-,TRBV7-8,TRBJ2-5,TRBD2
TGTGCCAGCAGCCAAGACCTAGCGGGGTCATTGTACGAGCAGTACTTC,CASSQDLAGSLYEQYF,once,TRBV4-2,TRBJ2-7,TRBD2
TGCGCCAGCAGCCAAGACGCAGGGCGGGATGAAGCTTTCTTT,CASSQDAGRDEAFF,-,TRBV4-1,TRBJ1-1,-
TGTGCCAGCAGCCCGGGACTAGCGTCTCTCGAGCAGTACTTC,CASSPGLASLEQYF,-,TRBV14,TRBJ2-7,TRBD2
TGTGCCAGCAGTCTACGACAGGCTGTAAATAGCAATCAGCCCCAGCATTTT,CASSLRQAVNSNQPQHF,-,TRBV27,TRBJ1-5,-
TGTGCCAGCAGCGCCAGGATTTCTGGAAACACCATATATTTT,CASSARISGNTIYF,few,TRBV7-2,TRBJ1-3,-
TGTGCCAGCAGACGAACTAGCACAGATACGCAGTATTTT,CASRRTSTDTQYF,-,TRBV2,TRBJ2-3,-
TGTGCCAGCAGCTTACGACTAGCGGGTCACTACGAGCAGTACTTC,CASSLRLAGHYEQYF,few,TRBV7-8,TRBJ2-7,TRBD2
TGTGCCAGCAGCCCGTATCTTGATAGCGCCCCAGATACGCAGTATTTT,CASSPYLDSAPDTQYF,-,TRBV4-2,TRBJ2-3,-
TGTGCCAGCAGTTTATCGCCTGGGGGGTGGGACGTGAACACTGAAGCTTTCTTT,CASSLSPGGWDVNTEAFF,-,TRBV28,TRBJ1-1,-
TGTGCCAGCAGTTTAGGGGGTGCGGGGGGCGTCCACACTGAAGCTTTCTTT,CASSLGGAGGVHTEAFF,-,TRBV28,TRBJ1-1,-
TGCAGCGGGGGACAAGGAGGCACAGATACGCAGTATTTT,CSGGQGGTDTQYF,-,TRBV29-1,TRBJ2-3,-
TGTGCCAGCAGCTTAGTGGGGACAGGGAAGGGCGAAGAGACCCAGTACTTC,CASSLVGTGKGEETQYF,few,TRBV7-7,TRBJ2-5,TRBD1
TGTGCCAGCAGTGGGGGGGGAAGCGGGGGATTACAAGAGACCCAGTACTTC,CASSGGGSGGLQETQYF,-,TRBV2,TRBJ2-5,TRBD2
TGTGCCAGCAGGTTCAGGGGGAGCACTGAAGCTTTCTTT,CASRFRGSTEAFF,few,TRBV2,TRBJ1-1,TRBD1
TGTGCCTGGAGTGTACGTAGGGGAGAGACCCAGTACTTC,CAWSVRRGETQYF,-,TRBV30,TRBJ2-5,-
TGTGCCAGCAGTTTTCCCCCCGGGAAGGGAGGGGGGGAGCAGTTCTTC,CASSFPPGKGGGEQFF,-,TRBV27,TRBJ2-1,-
TGCAGCGTTGAGGCAGTGGAGACCCAGTACTTC,CSVEAVETQYF,-,TRBV29-1,TRBJ2-5,-
TGTGCCAGCAGCTTAGGGCAGGGGGACTACGAGCAGTACTTC,CASSLGQGDYEQYF,-,TRBV7-6,TRBJ2-7,TRBD1
TGTGCCTGGAGTCTAGAGACCCAGTACTTC,CAWSLETQYF,-,TRBV30,TRBJ2-5,-
TGTGCCAGCAGCTCCCTTCCAGGGGCAACTAATGAAAAACTGTTTTTT,CASSSLPGATNEKLFF,-,TRBV7-9,TRBJ1-4,-
TGTGCCAGCTCCCTTCCCTACGAGCAGTACTTC,CASSLPYEQYF,-,TRBV18,TRBJ2-7,-
TGTGCCAGCAGGGCGACTAGCGGGGGGGACACAGATACGCAGTATTTT,CASRATSGGDTDTQYF,-,TRBV6-4,TRBJ2-3,TRBD2
TGTGCCAGCAGCACCGGGACAGGGGCCCGCATGAACACTGAAGCTTTCTTT,CASSTGTGARMNTEAFF,-,TRBV5-5,TRBJ1-1,TRBD1
TGCGCCAGCAGCTTCCGGAGACAGGGGGGCTCCTACAATGAGCAGTTCTTC,CASSFRRQGGSYNEQFF,once,TRBV5-1,TRBJ2-1,TRBD1
TGTGCCAGCAGCGTCTATTTAGACAGGGAGGAGACCCAGTACTTC,CASSVYLDREETQYF,once,TRBV9,TRBJ2-5,TRBD1
TGTGCCAGCAGCGTAGGGGGCGGGGGGGGTGCCACCGGGGAGCTGTTTTTT,CASSVGGGGGATGELFF,-,TRBV9,TRBJ2-2,TRBD2
TGTGCCAGTAGGCGAACTAGCGGGGGTTACAATGAGCAGTTCTTC,CASRRTSGGYNEQFF,-,TRBV19,TRBJ2-1,TRBD2
TGTGCCAGCAGCTTAGATCGCGGGGATGAGCAGTTCTTC,CASSLDRGDEQFF,-,TRBV7-8,TRBJ2-1,-
TGTGCCAGCAGTGGGGACGGGACAGCTGGAAACACCATATATTTT,CASSGDGTAGNTIYF,once,TRBV27,TRBJ1-3,TRBD1
TGTGCCAGCAGTCTGAGCGGACGCACAGATACGCAGTATTTT,CASSLSGRTDTQYF,-,TRBV25-1,TRBJ2-3,-
TGTGCCAGCAGGCGGACAGGGGGCGATTACGAGCAGTACTTC,CASRRTGGDYEQYF,-,TRBV2,TRBJ2-7,TRBD1